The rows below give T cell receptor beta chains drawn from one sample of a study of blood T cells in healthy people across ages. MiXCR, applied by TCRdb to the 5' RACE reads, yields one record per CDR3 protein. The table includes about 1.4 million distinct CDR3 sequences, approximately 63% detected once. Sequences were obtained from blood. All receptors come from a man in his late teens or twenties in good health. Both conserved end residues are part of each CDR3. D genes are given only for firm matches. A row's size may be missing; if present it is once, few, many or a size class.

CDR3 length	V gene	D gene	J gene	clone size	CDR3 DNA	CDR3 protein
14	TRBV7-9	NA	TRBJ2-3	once	TGTGCCAGCTCCAGAGGAAGGGGTCAAGATACGCAGTATTTT	CASSRGRGQDTQYF
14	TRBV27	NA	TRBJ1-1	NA	TGTGCCGGCAGTCTTCGGGGCGTGAACACTGAAGCTTTCTTT	CAGSLRGVNTEAFF
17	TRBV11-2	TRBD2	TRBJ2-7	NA	TGTGCCAGCAGCTTATGGGCAGGGACTACCTCTAACTACGAGCAGTACTTC	CASSLWAGTTSNYEQYF
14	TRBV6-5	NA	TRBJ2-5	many	TGTGCCAGCAGTTCCGGTCGGATAGGGACGCAGCAGTACTTC	CASSSGRIGTQQYF
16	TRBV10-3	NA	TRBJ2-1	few	TGTGCCATCAGTGAGCCCCTTACAGGGACCTACAATGAGCAGTTCTTC	CAISEPLTGTYNEQFF
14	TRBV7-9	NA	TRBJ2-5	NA	TGTGCCAGCAGCTTAACCCAACTTCAAGAGACCCAGTACTTC	CASSLTQLQETQYF
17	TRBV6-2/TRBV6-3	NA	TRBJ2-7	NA	TGTGCCAGCGGGTATCGTCCAGGGCAGGGTGTCTCCTACGAGCAGTACTTC	CASGYRPGQGVSYEQYF
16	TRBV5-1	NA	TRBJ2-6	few	TGCGCCAGCAGCTTTACAGCTGTCTCTGGGGCCAACGTCCTGACTTTC	CASSFTAVSGANVLTF
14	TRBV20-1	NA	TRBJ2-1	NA	TGCAGTGCTAGGCGGGGACCTCTTTACAATGAGCAGTTCTTC	CSARRGPLYNEQFF
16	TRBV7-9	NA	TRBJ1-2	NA	TGTGCCAGCAGCTTTAAGTCCCAGGTTACTAACTATGGCTACACCTTC	CASSFKSQVTNYGYTF
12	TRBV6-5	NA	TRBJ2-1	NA	TGTGCCAGCAGCACCCAGCCCCCCGAGCAGTTCTTC	CASSTQPPEQFF
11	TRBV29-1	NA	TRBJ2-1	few	TGCAGCCACCAACAGGGCAATGAGCAGTTCTTC	CSHQQGNEQFF
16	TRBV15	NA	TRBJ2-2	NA	TGTGCCACCAGCAGAGAAACCGCGGGGAACACCGGGGAGCTGTTTTTT	CATSRETAGNTGELFF
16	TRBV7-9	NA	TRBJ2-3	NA	TGTGCCAGCAGCCCGAGCGGCTACCCGGATAAAGATACGCAGTATTTT	CASSPSGYPDKDTQYF
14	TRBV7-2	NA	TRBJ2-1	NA	TGTGCCAGCAGCTTAGTAGGCAGCCTAAATGAGCAGTTCTTC	CASSLVGSLNEQFF
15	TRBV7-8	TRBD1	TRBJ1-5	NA	TGTGCCATCGCAGAGGGACAGTTTAGCAATCAGCCCCAGCATTTT	CAIAEGQFSNQPQHF
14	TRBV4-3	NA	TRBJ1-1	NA	TGCGCCAGCAGCCAATCCCCTGGATCGAGTGAAGCTTTCTTT	CASSQSPGSSEAFF
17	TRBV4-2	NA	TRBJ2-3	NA	TGTGCCAGCAGCTTCATCGATGTCGGCGGAAGCACAGATACGCAGTATTTT	CASSFIDVGGSTDTQYF
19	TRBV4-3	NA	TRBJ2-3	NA	TGCGCCAGCAGCCAAAGGTACCCACATAGAGGGGACAAGGGAGATACGCAGTATTTT	CASSQRYPHRGDKGDTQYF
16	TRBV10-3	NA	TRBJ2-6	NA	TGTGCCATCAGTGAGTCGAGAGCACCCGGGGCCAACGTCCTGACTTTC	CAISESRAPGANVLTF
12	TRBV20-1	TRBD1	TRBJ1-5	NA	TGCAGTGCAAAACAGGGGAATCAGCCCCAGCATTTT	CSAKQGNQPQHF
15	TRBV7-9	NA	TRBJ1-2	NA	TGTGCCAGCAGCTCAGGACAGCTTCCTAACTATGGCTACACCTTC	CASSSGQLPNYGYTF
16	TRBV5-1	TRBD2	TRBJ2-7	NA	TGCGCCAGCAGCTGGGCCTCTAGCGGCGATCCCTACGAGCAGTACTTC	CASSWASSGDPYEQYF
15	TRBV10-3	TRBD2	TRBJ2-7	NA	TGTGCCATCAGTGGTCTAGCGGGGTCCTCCTACGAGCAGTACTTC	CAISGLAGSSYEQYF
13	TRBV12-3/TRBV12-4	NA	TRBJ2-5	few	TGTGCCAGCAGTTCGGGACCCTACGGGACCCAGTACTTC	CASSSGPYGTQYF
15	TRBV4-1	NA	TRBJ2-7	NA	TGCGCCAGCAGCCAGGAAAGCCTAGGGAGTTACGAGCAGTACTTC	CASSQESLGSYEQYF
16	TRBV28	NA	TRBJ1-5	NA	TGTGCCAGCAGTTCCCCCGGGACATTCAGCAATCAGCCCCAGCATTTT	CASSSPGTFSNQPQHF